Following are 17 T cell receptor beta chains from one sample sequenced in a study of CXCR3-negative and CXCR3-positive naive CD8 T cells. The TRB cDNA libraries were prepared by 5' RACE with UMI labels. TCRdb reprocessed the 5' RACE reads and keeps a single row for each CDR3 protein, giving no DNA. The listing records about 48,000 distinct CDR3 sequences. The sample was memory CD8+ T cells from blood. These TCRs come from a human donor in good health. Some clones in this sample may be carry-over from other donors' samples.

The rearrangement uses TRBV5-1 and TRBJ2-7; the D call from TCRdb, TRBD2, cannot be confirmed without DNA. Germline assignment: CDR1 SGHRS and CDR2 YFSETQ. The CDR3 spans 15 residues. The CDR3 here is CASSFFGRGDGEQYF.

The genes are TRBV13 and TRBJ2-1; no DNA is available, so the TRBD2 call from TCRdb remains unchecked. The germline V gene has CDR1 PRHDT and CDR2 FYEKMQ (reference sequence). CDR3 length equals 16 residues. CDR3 sequence reads: CASSSIAGENHNEQFF.

The gene calls are TRBV7-8 and TRBJ2-3; no DNA is available, so the TRBD1 call from TCRdb remains unchecked. Per germline, CDR1 SGHVS and CDR2 FQNEAQ. The CDR3 consists of 12 residues. The CDR3 reads CASSLKGDTQYF.

This CDR3 reads CSVALGASGGHEQFF. The chain is built from TRBV29-1 and TRBJ2-1; the TCRdb call, TRBD2, lacks DNA for checking. This CDR3 contains 15 residues. Per germline, CDR1 SQVTM and CDR2 ANQGSEA.

The chain combines TRBV5-5 with TRBJ2-3; checking the TCRdb D call of TRBD1 is not possible without DNA. Germline V gene sequence: CDR1 SGHKS, CDR2 YYEKEE (reference sequence). The CDR3 runs to 14 residues. The CDR3 protein is CASSLAGGADTQYF. The whole variable domain, filled in from reference TRBV5-5 and TRBJ2-3, reads DAGVTQSPTHLIKTRGQQVTLRCSPISGHKSVSWYQQVLGQGPQFIFQYYEKEERGRGNFPDRFSARQFPNYSSELNVNALLLGDSALYLCASSLAGGADTQYFGPGTRLTVL.

The chain recombines TRBV6-2 or TRBV6-3 with TRBJ1-1. There are 11 residues in the CDR3. Germline-derived CDR1 and CDR2 are MNHEY and SVGEGT. CDR3 protein: CATRVNTEAFF.

This chain connects TRBV11-2 to TRBJ2-2. The CDR3 length is 16 residues. Per germline, CDR1 SGHAT and CDR2 FQNNGV. The CDR3: CASSLGKWQVSGELFF. Based on the CDR3 plus reference TRBV11-2 and TRBJ2-2, the full variable domain is EAGVAQSPRYKIIEKRQSVAFWCNPISGHATLYWYQQILGQGPKLLIQFQNNGVVDDSQLPKDRFSAERLKGVDSTLKIQPAKLEDSAVYLCASSLGKWQVSGELFFGEGSRLTVL.

The chain uses TRBV29-1 and TRBJ2-1. Germline V gives CDR1 SQVTM, CDR2 ANQGSEA. The CDR3 is made up of 14 amino acids. The CDR3 region is CSVETHPSYNEQFF.

V usage is TRBV5-1 and J usage is TRBJ1-2; the TRBD1 assignment by TCRdb is unverifiable without DNA. Looked up from germline, CDR1 is SGHRS and CDR2 is YFSETQ. The CDR3 is 15 residues long. CDR3 residues: CASSLVVDTPYGYTF. The variable domain in full, completed from reference TRBV5-1 and TRBJ1-2, reads KAGVTQTPRYLIKTRGQQVTLSCSPISGHRSVSWYQQTPGQGLQFLFEYFSETQRNKGNFPGRFSGRQFSNSRSEMNVSTLELGDSALYLCASSLVVDTPYGYTFGSGTRLTVV.

The rearrangement links TRBV29-1 to TRBJ2-7. Germline V lookup: CDR1 SQVTM, CDR2 ANQGSEA. The CDR3 loop spans 11 amino acids. CDR3 amino acids: CSAGHSYEQYF.

The V gene is TRBV30, the J gene TRBJ1-1. This CDR3 spans 12 amino acids. From germline, CDR1 is GTSNPN and CDR2 SVGIG (reference sequence). This CDR3 is CAWGTMNTEAFF. The full variable domain, in which reference TRBV30 and TRBJ1-1 provide the parts outside the CDR3, is SQTIHQWPATLVQPVGSPLSLECTVEGTSNPNLYWYRQAAGRGLQLLFYSVGIGQISSEVPQNLSASRPQDRQFILSSKKLLLSDSGFYLCAWGTMNTEAFFGQGTRLTVV.

The CDR3: CASLPNRDYSNQPQHF. J is TRBJ1-5 and V is TRBV19. There are 16 residues in the CDR3. Germline values: CDR1 LNHDA, CDR2 SQIVND (reference sequence).

The chain couples TRBV29-1 to TRBJ1-1. This CDR3 spans 12 amino acids. CDR1 SQVTM and CDR2 ANQGSEA come from the germline V gene. The CDR3 is CSVVENNTEAFF.

The chain links TRBV5-1 to TRBJ1-6; TCRdb's D call of TRBD1 is untestable without DNA. The CDR3 has 17 residues. Looked up from germline, CDR1 is SGHRS and CDR2 is YFSETQ. This chain's CDR3 is CASSLGQPSSYNSPLHF. Complete variable domain (other parts from reference TRBV5-1 and TRBJ1-6): KAGVTQTPRYLIKTRGQQVTLSCSPISGHRSVSWYQQTPGQGLQFLFEYFSETQRNKGNFPGRFSGRQFSNSRSEMNVSTLELGDSALYLCASSLGQPSSYNSPLHFGNGTRLTVT.

This rearrangement joins TRBV3-1 to TRBJ1-2; the D call from TCRdb, TRBD1, cannot be confirmed without DNA. This CDR3 contains 15 residues. Germline-derived CDR1 and CDR2 are LGHDT and YNNKEL (reference sequence). The CDR3 spells CASSPQGRPGYGYTF. Based on the CDR3 plus reference TRBV3-1 and TRBJ1-2, the full variable domain is DTAVSQTPKYLVTQMGNDKSIKCEQNLGHDTMYWYKQDSKKFLKIMFSYNNKELIINETVPNRFSPKSPDKAHLNLHINSLELGDSAVYFCASSPQGRPGYGYTFGSGTRLTVV.

V gene TRBV28 combines with J gene TRBJ2-7; TCRdb's assignment of TRBD1 cannot be checked, as there is no DNA. Germline V gene sequence: CDR1 MDHEN, CDR2 SYDVKM. CDR3 size: 12 residues. CDR3: CASSLAGGEQYF.

This chain joins TRBV4-2 and TRBJ1-5; lacking DNA, the TRBD1 call made by TCRdb goes unchecked. Germline lookup yields CDR1 LGHNA and CDR2 YNFKEQ. This CDR3 is 15 amino acids long. CDR3: CASSPSRGAGQPQHF.